Only one count was recorded for the clone carrying this T cell receptor beta chain. Participants were aged about 18 to 90 years, lived in over 20 US areas, and enrolled virtually. The V end lost 5 bases, the J end lost 13 bases, and 20 bases lay between the germline ends. There are 14 residues in the CDR3. The germline CDR1 and CDR2 sequences are LNHDA and SQIVND (reference sequence). These data belong to a study of blood T cell repertoires in COVID-19. Authors' methods: Counts of nucleated cells, estimated from reference gene primer amplification, were obtained. The assay was immunoSEQ multiplex PCR, and TCRdb's table has in-frame clones only and misses some. V, J and clone size reflect that table, while D and trimming were determined from the DNA. This sample yields fewer than 350,000 clones, of which over 75% are seen a single time; less than 2.5% belongs to the top ten.

Sequenced sample: PBMCs or T cells enriched from blood (not recorded which). This chain links TRBV19 with TRBJ1-4; D possibly corresponds to TRBD1 (5 bases). The origin of this receptor is a man aged 30 to 39 who had recovered from COVID-19. CDR3 sequence (DNA): TGTGCCAGTAGTGCGGTAATTCGAAGTGGGGCACTGTTTTTT. Its protein product is CASSAVIRSGALFF. Full variable domain (missing parts from reference TRBV19 and TRBJ1-4): DGGITQSPKYLFRKEGQNVTLSCEQNLNHDAMYWYRQDPGQGLRLIYYSQIVNDFQKGDIAEGYSVSREKKESFPLTVTSAQKNPTAFYLCASSAVIRSGALFFGSGTQLSVL.